What follows are 18 T cell receptor beta chains derived from one specimen sequenced in a study of CD8 T cells in ankylosing spondylitis. These TCRs' antigens remain unknown. In TCRdb, the 5' RACE reads were re-called with MiXCR into one record per CDR3 protein. The sample records about 210,000 distinct CDR3 sequences, about 6.7% being singletons. The study's findings and limits: Among TCR beta sequences, a motif of about 8 highly homologous variants appeared characteristic of ankylosing spondylitis blood.

The sequencing sample was made of blood, either unsorted or a sorted T cell fraction (not recorded which). These receptors all stem from a male donor with ankylosing spondylitis.

The J gene is TRBJ2-7, the V gene TRBV7-9; 8 bases map to TRBD1. This CDR3 is built from 15 residues. Germline CDR1 SEHNR, CDR2 FQNEAQ (reference sequence). With V trimmed by 4 bases and J by 5 bases, 10 bases remained unmatched. CDR3 residues: CASSSHRTGTNEQYF. DNA for the CDR3: TGTGCCAGCAGCTCCCATCGGACAGGGACGAACGAGCAGTACTTC.

This clonotype was picked up many times. Compared with germline, one end of the junction differs, possibly owing to a read error. V and J are TRBV6-1 and TRBJ2-1; TRBD2 matches at 11 bases. The CDR3 extends over 13 amino acids. Germline assignment: CDR1 MNHNS and CDR2 SASEGT. Written as DNA, the CDR3 is TGTGCCAGCAGAGAAATAGCGGGGGGGGATTTAATCTTC. Translated, it gives CASREIAGGDLIF.

The sample holds many counts of this clonotype. The J gene is TRBJ2-1, the V gene TRBV21-1; the table calls TRBD1, which could not be checked here. TRBV21-1 counts as a pseudogene. The CDR3 runs 14 residues. The CDR3 region is CASSKGPILNEQFF. The CDR3 region has the DNA TGTGCCAGCAGCAAGGGACCAATCTTGAATGAGCAGTTCTTC.

This clonotype was recorded many times. This chain's CDR3 is CASSQGTGWNQPQHF. Written as DNA, the CDR3 is TGCGCCAGCAGCCAAGGTACAGGGTGGAATCAGCCCCAGCATTTT. J is TRBJ1-5 and V is TRBV4-3, with D possibly matching TRBD1 (6 bases). The CDR3 consists of 15 residues. Trimming cost V 1 base and J 4 bases, with 11 bases left between them. CDR1 and CDR2 (germline): LGHNA, YSLEER.

This clonotype was seen ten or more times. V usage is TRBV20-1 and J usage is TRBJ2-7, with D unclear. This CDR3 comprises 11 residues. Between the trimmed V and J ends, which lost 6 bases and 2 bases, there was a span of 8 bases. Per the germline V gene, CDR1 is DFQATT and CDR2 is SNEGSKA (reference sequence). The CDR3 DNA follows: TGCAGTGCCACACCAACCTACGAGCAGTACTTC. This codes for CSATPTYEQYF.

This clonotype was recorded a few times. The rearrangement uses TRBV4-3 and TRBJ2-3; D may be TRBD1 (6 bases). Germline CDR1 and CDR2: LGHNA and YSLEER. The CDR3 covers 18 residues. Trimming stripped 0 bases from V and 4 bases from J, with 20 bases between. This CDR3 reads CASSQDGVGTTVSDTQYF. The CDR3 bases are TGCGCCAGCAGCCAAGATGGGGTGGGGACAACGGTCTCAGATACGCAGTATTTT.

This clonotype was counted a few times. The genes are TRBV5-3 and TRBJ1-3; D is ambiguous. TRBV5-3 is designated an ORF whose function remains uncertain. V was shortened by 1 base and J by 5 bases, with 16 bases between the two germline ends. This CDR3 has 16 residues. The CDR3 here is CARSLRNQETRNTIYF. In DNA, the CDR3 is TGTGCCAGAAGCTTGCGGAACCAGGAGACACGAAACACCATATATTTT.

This clonotype has more than one count but fewer than ten. The V gene is TRBV13, the J gene TRBJ1-3, with D unclear. Looked up from germline, CDR1 is PRHDT and CDR2 is FYEKMQ (reference sequence). This CDR3 is built from 14 residues. V lost 11 bases and J 0 bases, leaving 14 bases between the germline ends. CDR3 in DNA: TGTGCCGCGGCGTGGCAGAGCTCTGGAAACACCATATATTTT. Residues: CAAAWQSSGNTIYF. Drawing the rest from reference TRBV13 and TRBJ1-3, the complete variable domain is AAGVIQSPRHLIKEKRETATLKCYPIPRHDTVYWYQQGPGQDPQFLISFYEKMQSDKGSIPDRFSAQQFSDYHSELNMSSLELGDSALYFCAAAWQSSGNTIYFGEGSWLTVV.

This clonotype was observed at least ten times. The V gene is TRBV27, the J gene TRBJ1-1; no definite D call. Germline CDR1 is MNHEY and CDR2 is SMNVEV (reference sequence). Trimming pared 2 bases from V and 0 bases from J, leaving 7 bases between. The CDR3 loop spans 14 amino acids. CDR3 sequence: CASSLRSVNTEAFF. The CDR3, as DNA: TGTGCCAGCAGTTTACGTTCGGTGAACACTGAAGCTTTCTTT.

Many counts were recorded for this clonotype. The chain employs TRBV20-1 and TRBJ2-3, with 7 bases fitting TRBD1. The germline CDR1 and CDR2 sequences are DFQATT and SNEGSKA (reference sequence). The CDR3 is 12 amino acids. The chain's CDR3 is CSRQGRYRTQYF. Here the CDR3 DNA reads TGCAGCCGACAGGGTCGGTATCGAACGCAGTATTTT.

This clonotype has at least ten counts. The rearrangement joins TRBV27 to TRBJ2-7; D is possibly TRBD1 (5 bases). Trimming took 0 bases from V and 2 from J, leaving 11 bases between them. This CDR3 spans 15 amino acids. The germline V gene encodes CDR1 MNHEY and CDR2 SMNVEV (reference sequence). The CDR3 DNA reads TGTGCCAGCAGTTTATCGAGCACAGGAACCTACGAGCAGTACTTC. This gives the protein CASSLSSTGTYEQYF.

This clonotype was seen at least ten times. The rearrangement uses TRBV5-1 and TRBJ1-1, with unresolved D. Trimming stripped 0 bases from V and 3 bases from J, with 12 bases between. This CDR3 contains 15 residues. Germline assignment: CDR1 SGHRS and CDR2 YFSETQ. The DNA of the CDR3 is TGCGCCAGCAGCTTGGAACGGGTGCAGGACACTGAAGCTTTCTTT. Encoded protein: CASSLERVQDTEAFF.

This clonotype was counted between two and nine times. The gene calls are TRBV11-2 and TRBJ2-2; TRBD2 aligns across 16 bases. V lost 6 bases to trimming and J lost 5 bases; unmatched junction nucleotides: 15. CDR1 and CDR2 (germline): SGHAT, FQNNGV. The CDR3 loop spans 20 amino acids. DNA of the CDR3: TGTGCCAGCAGAGACCCGGGACTAGCGGGAGGGCCGTCGAGAACCGGGGAGCTGTTTTTT. This encodes CASRDPGLAGGPSRTGELFF.

Ten or more counts support this clonotype. This sequence joins TRBV20-1 and TRBJ2-5, with D possibly called TRBD1 or TRBD2 (5 bases each). Germline CDR1 is DFQATT and CDR2 is SNEGSKA (reference sequence). CDR3 length: 14 residues. The V end lost 7 bases, the J end lost 0 bases, and 15 bases lay between the germline ends. The CDR3 DNA reads TGCAGTGTCCCGGGACCGTCGTACCAAGAGACCCAGTACTTC. Its translation: CSVPGPSYQETQYF.

This chain uses TRBV6-6 with TRBJ2-1; D perhaps matches TRBD2 (6 bases). This CDR3 is built from 13 residues. Trimming took 2 bases from V and 8 from J, leaving 10 bases between them. Germline-derived CDR1 and CDR2 are MNHNY and SVGAGI (reference sequence). The CDR3 DNA follows: TGTGCCAGCAGTTACGGCGGAGGGGATGAGCAGTTCTTC. Its translation is CASSYGGGDEQFF.

This clonotype was detected ten times or more. The chain's CDR3 is CASSLKRQLLADTQYF. CDR3 DNA: TGTGCCAGCAGCCTTAAGAGACAGCTCCTCGCAGATACGCAGTATTTT. This chain joins TRBV14 and TRBJ2-3; maybe TRBD1 (5 bases). This CDR3 has 16 amino acids. V lost 4 bases and J 4 bases, leaving 18 bases between the germline ends. Germline V CDR1 and CDR2: SGHDN, FVKESK.

This clonotype was counted many times. The V gene is TRBV7-9, the J gene TRBJ2-7; D might be TRBD2 (6 bases). The ends were cut back, 0 bases at V and 2 bases at J, with 11 bases in the middle. Germline CDR1 and CDR2: SEHNR and FQNEAQ (reference sequence). The CDR3 contains 15 residues. Written as DNA, the CDR3 is TGTGCCAGCAGCTTAGCAGGAGGGCACACCTACGAGCAGTACTTC. Protein: CASSLAGGHTYEQYF.

There are a few counts of this clonotype. The chain employs TRBV19 and TRBJ2-5; D remains ambiguous. V lost 6 bases and J lost 3, with 11 bases in between. The CDR3 totals 13 residues. Germline V gives CDR1 LNHDA, CDR2 SQIVND (reference sequence). The CDR3 coding sequence is TGTGCCAGTAGCGTCGATACCGAAGAGACCCAGTACTTC. Protein product: CASSVDTEETQYF.